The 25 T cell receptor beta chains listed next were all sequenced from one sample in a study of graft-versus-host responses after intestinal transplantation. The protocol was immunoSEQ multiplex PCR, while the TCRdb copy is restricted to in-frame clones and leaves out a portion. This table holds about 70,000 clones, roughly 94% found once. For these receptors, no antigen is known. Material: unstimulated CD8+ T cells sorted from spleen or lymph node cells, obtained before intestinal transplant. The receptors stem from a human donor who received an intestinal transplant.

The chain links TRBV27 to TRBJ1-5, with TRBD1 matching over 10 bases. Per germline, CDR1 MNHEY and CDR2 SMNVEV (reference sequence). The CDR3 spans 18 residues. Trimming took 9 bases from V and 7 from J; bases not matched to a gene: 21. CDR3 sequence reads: CARAKTGGTLGVWQPQHF. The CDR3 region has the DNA TGTGCCAGGGCTAAGACAGGGGGCACTCTGGGGGTTTGGCAGCCCCAGCATTTT.

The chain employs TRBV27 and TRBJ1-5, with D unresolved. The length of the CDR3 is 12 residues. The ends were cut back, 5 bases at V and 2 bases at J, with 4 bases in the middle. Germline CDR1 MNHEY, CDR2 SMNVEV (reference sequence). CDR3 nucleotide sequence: TGTGCCAGCAGTCCAGGCAATCAGCCCCAGCATTTT. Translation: CASSPGNQPQHF.

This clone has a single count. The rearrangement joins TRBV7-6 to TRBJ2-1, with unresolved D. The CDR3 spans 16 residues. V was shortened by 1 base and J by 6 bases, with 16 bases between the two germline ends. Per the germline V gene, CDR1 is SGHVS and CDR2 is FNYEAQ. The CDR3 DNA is TGTGCCAGCAGCTTAGTTTCGCGGAGACCGCGCAATGAGCAGTTCTTC. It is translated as CASSLVSRRPRNEQFF.

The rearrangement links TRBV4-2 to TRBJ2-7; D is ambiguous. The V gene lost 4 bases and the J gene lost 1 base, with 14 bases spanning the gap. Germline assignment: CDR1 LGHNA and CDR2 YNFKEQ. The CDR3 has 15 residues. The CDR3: CASSPSKTSSYEQYF. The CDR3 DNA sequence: TGTGCCAGCAGCCCGAGTAAGACGAGTTCCTACGAGCAGTACTTC.

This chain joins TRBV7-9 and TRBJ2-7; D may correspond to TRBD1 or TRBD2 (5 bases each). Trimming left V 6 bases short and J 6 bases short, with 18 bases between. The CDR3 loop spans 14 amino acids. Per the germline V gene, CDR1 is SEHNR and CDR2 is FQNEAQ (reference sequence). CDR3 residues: CASRSEGFSAEQYF. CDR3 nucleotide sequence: TGTGCCAGCAGGTCCGAGGGGTTTAGCGCCGAGCAGTACTTC.

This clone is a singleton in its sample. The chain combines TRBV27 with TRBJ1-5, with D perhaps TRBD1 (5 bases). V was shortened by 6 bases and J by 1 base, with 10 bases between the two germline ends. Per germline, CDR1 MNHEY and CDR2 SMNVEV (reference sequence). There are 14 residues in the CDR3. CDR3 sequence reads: CASRLRGSNQPQHF. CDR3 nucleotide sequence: TGTGCCAGCAGGCTCCGGGGGAGCAATCAGCCCCAGCATTTT.

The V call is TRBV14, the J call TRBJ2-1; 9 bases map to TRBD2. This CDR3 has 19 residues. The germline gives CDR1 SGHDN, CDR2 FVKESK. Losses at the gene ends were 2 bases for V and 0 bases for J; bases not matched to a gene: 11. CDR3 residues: CASSQRLAGAESSYNEQFF. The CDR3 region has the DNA TGTGCCAGCAGCCAAAGGTTAGCGGGAGCCGAGAGCTCCTACAATGAGCAGTTCTTC.

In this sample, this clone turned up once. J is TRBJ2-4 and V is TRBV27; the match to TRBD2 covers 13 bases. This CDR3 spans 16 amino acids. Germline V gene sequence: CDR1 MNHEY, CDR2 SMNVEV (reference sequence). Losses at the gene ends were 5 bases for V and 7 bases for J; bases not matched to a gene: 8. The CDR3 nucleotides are TGTGCCAGCAGTCAAACTAGCGGGAGGGCGTTCAACATTCAGTACTTC. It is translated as CASSQTSGRAFNIQYF.

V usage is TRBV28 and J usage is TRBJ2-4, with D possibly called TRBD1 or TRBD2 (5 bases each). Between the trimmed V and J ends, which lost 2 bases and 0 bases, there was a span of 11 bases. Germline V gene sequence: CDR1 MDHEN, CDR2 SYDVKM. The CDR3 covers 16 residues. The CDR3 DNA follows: TGTGCCAGCAGTTTAAGTGCCGGGACAGCCAAAAACATTCAGTACTTC. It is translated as CASSLSAGTAKNIQYF.

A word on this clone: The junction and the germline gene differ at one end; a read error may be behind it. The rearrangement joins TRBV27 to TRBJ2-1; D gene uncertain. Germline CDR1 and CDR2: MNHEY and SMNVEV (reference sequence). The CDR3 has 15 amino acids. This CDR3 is CASRLYWASYNEQFF. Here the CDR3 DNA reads TGTGCCAGCAGGTTATACTGGGCCAGCTACAATGAGCAGTTCTTC.

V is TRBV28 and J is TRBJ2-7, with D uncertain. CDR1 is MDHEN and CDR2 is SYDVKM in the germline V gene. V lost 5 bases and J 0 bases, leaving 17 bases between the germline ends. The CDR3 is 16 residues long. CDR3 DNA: TGTGCCAGCAGTAACCTGTCCGACCTTTACTCCTACGAGCAGTACTTC. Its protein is CASSNLSDLYSYEQYF.

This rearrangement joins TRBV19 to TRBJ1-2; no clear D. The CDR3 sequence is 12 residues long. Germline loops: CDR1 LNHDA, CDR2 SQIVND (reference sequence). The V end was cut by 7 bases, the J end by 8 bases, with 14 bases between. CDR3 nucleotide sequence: TGTGCCAGTATCGGGCTTCTTGAGGGCTACACCTTC. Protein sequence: CASIGLLEGYTF.

CDR3 DNA: TGTGCCAGCAGTTTTGGGACAGCCCATCCCAACAATGAGCAGTTCTTC. Translated, it gives CASSFGTAHPNNEQFF. This rearrangement joins TRBV28 to TRBJ2-1, with TRBD1 matching over 7 bases. This CDR3 is 16 amino acids long. Germline assignment: CDR1 MDHEN and CDR2 SYDVKM. The V and J ends lost 3 bases and 5 bases, in that order; junction bases with no gene match: 10.

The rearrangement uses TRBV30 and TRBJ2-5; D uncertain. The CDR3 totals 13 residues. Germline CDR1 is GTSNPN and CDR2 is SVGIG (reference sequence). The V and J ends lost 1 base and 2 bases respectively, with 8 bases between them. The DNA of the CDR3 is TGTGCCTGGAGTGACGGAGCGCAAGAGACCCAGTACTTC. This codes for CAWSDGAQETQYF.

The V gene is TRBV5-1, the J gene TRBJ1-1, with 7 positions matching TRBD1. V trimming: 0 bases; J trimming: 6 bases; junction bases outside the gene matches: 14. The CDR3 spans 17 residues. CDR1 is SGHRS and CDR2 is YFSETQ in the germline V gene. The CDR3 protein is CASSLGAGGTYDAEAFF. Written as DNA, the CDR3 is TGCGCCAGCAGCTTGGGGGCAGGGGGGACTTATGACGCTGAAGCTTTCTTT.

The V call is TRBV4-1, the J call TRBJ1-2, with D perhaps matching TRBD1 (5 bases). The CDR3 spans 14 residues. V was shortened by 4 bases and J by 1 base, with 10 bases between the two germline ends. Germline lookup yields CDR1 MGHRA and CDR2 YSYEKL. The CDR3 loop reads CASSLPGRNYGYTF. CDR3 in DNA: TGCGCCAGCAGCCTCCCGGGACGTAACTATGGCTACACCTTC.

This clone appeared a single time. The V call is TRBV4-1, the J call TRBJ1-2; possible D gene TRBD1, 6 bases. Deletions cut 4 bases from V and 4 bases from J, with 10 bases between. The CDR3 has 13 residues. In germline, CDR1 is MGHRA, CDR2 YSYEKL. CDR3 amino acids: CASSPGHSYGYTF. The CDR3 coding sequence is TGCGCCAGCAGCCCGGGACACAGCTATGGCTACACCTTC.

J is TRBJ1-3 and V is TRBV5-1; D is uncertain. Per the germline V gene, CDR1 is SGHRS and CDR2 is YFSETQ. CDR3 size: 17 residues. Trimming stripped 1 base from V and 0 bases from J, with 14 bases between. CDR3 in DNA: TGCGCCAGCAGCTTGAGGTCCAGGCCGTACTCTGGAAACACCATATATTTT. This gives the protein CASSLRSRPYSGNTIYF.

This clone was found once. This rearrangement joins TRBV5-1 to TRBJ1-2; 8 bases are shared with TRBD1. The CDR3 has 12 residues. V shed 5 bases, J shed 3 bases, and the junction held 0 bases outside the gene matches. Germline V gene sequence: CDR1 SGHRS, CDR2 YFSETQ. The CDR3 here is CASRDRDYGYTF. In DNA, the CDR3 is TGCGCCAGCAGGGACAGGGACTATGGCTACACCTTC.

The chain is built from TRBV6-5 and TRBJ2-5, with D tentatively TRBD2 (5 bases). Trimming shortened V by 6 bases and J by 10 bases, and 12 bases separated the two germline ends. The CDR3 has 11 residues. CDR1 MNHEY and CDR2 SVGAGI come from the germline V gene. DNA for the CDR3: TGTGCCAGCAGACTAGGACTCCTCCAGTACTTC. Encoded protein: CASRLGLLQYF.

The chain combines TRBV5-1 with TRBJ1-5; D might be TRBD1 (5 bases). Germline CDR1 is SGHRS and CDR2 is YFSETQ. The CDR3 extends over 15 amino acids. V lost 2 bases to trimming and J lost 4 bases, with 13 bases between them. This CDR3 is CASSFHAGPNQPQHF. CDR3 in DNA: TGCGCCAGCAGCTTTCACGCGGGACCAAATCAGCCCCAGCATTTT.

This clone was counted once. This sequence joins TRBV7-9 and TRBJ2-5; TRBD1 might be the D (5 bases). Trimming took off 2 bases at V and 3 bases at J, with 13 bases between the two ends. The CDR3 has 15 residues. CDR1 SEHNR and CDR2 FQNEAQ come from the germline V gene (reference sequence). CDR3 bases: TGTGCCAGCAGCTTAAGGGTGGGGCGCGAAGAGACCCAGTACTTC. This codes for CASSLRVGREETQYF.

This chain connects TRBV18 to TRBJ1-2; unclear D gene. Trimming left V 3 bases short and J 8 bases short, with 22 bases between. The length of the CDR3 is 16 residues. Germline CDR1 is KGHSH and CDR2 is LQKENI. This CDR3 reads CASSPPTPHSGVGYTF. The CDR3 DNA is TGTGCCAGCTCACCTCCAACGCCCCACAGTGGGGTCGGCTACACCTTC. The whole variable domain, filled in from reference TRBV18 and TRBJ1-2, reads NAGVMQNPRHLVRRRGQEARLRCSPMKGHSHVYWYRQLPEEGLKFMVYLQKENIIDESGMPKERFSAEFPKEGPSILRIQQVVRGDSAAYFCASSPPTPHSGVGYTFGSGTRLTVV.

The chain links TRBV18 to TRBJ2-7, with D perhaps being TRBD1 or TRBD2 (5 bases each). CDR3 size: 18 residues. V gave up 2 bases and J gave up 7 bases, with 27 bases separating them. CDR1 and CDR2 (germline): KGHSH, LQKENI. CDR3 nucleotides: TGTGCCAGCTCACCAGCACTCCTTAGAGGGGACCTAAGGTGGGAGCAGTACTTC. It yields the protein CASSPALLRGDLRWEQYF.

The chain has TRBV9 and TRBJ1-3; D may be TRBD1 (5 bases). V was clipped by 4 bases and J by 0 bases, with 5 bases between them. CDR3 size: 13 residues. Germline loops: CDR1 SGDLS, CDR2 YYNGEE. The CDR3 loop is CASSTGSGNTIYF. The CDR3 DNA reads TGTGCCAGCAGCACAGGCTCTGGAAACACCATATATTTT.